This T cell receptor (beta chain) came from a study of cytomegalovirus exposure and HLA in healthy donors. The study, taken as a whole, reports: TCR beta chains numbering more than 150 were designated cytomegalovirus-associated. The presence/absence work took it that sequencing depth was about the same across donors. Whilst most TCR sequences proved rare, a subset of public TCRs occurred across many donors. Association of a missense DCLRE1C variant with TCR beta V- and J-gene trimming was reported in a later analysis.

The PCR employed 60 Vbeta primers together with 13 Jbeta primers. TCRdb's copy holds only in-frame clones and misses some; the assay was immunoSEQ multiplex PCR. The sample has 200,000 to 250,000 clones, about 72% seen once; the top ten hold approximately 3.8%. V gave up 5 bases and J gave up 6 bases; unmatched junction bases: 10. Looked up from germline, CDR1 is MNHNS and CDR2 is SASEGT. The CDR3 is 15 amino acids. A note on this clone: No antigen is known for it.

This clonotype was obtained from a male donor in good health and CMV-seronegative. The chain has TRBV6-1 and TRBJ2-7; 10 positions agree with TRBD1. The specimen sequenced was PBMCs. CDR3 nucleotide sequence: TGTGCCAGCAGTCCCGCCGGGACAGGGGTGGGCGAGCAGTACTTC. Translated, it gives CASSPAGTGVGEQYF.